What follows are 9 T cell receptor beta chains derived from one specimen sequenced in a study of technical replicates of blood from a handful of donors. The repertoire was sequenced with immunoSEQ multiplex PCR; TCRdb's copy has only in-frame clones and lacks some. The table records around 58,000 clones, 70% to 90% of them present only once. The sample comprised PBMCs. These receptors were obtained from a human donor in good health. Some clones in this sample may be carry-over from other donors' samples.

The rearrangement links TRBV11-1 to TRBJ2-2, with 7 bases matching TRBD2. The ends lost 6 bases at V and 0 bases at J; junction bases unmatched: 4. CDR1 and CDR2 (germline): SGHAT, FQDESV (reference sequence). CDR3 length: 15 amino acids. In DNA form, the CDR3 reads TGTGCCAGCAGTTTTACTAGCGCGAACACCGGGGAGCTGTTTTTT. It translates to CASSFTSANTGELFF. Together with reference TRBV11-1 and TRBJ2-2, the CDR3 gives the full variable domain: EAEVAQSPRYKITEKSQAVAFWCDPISGHATLYWYRQILGQGPELLVQFQDESVVDDSQLPKDRFSAERLKGVDSTLKIQPAELGDSAMYLCASSFTSANTGELFFGEGSRLTVL.

The chain recombines TRBV20-1 with TRBJ2-1, with D maybe TRBD2 (5 bases). CDR3 length: 11 residues. Germline CDR1 reads DFQATT; CDR2 reads SNEGSKA (reference sequence). V lost 6 bases to trimming and J lost 8 bases, with 11 bases between them. CDR3 sequence reads: CSARPGDEQFF. The CDR3 coding sequence is TGCAGTGCCAGGCCCGGGGATGAGCAGTTCTTC.

This rearrangement joins TRBV4-1 to TRBJ2-4, with 7 bases identical to TRBD1. This CDR3 is 15 amino acids long. CDR1 and CDR2 (germline): MGHRA, YSYEKL. Trimming removed 5 bases from V and 8 bases from J; junction bases left unmatched: 12. The CDR3 sequence: CASSTQTGVMDIQYF. CDR3 bases: TGCGCCAGCAGCACGCAAACAGGGGTTATGGACATTCAGTACTTC.

This chain joins TRBV6-5 and TRBJ2-3, with D perhaps TRBD1 (6 bases). The length of the CDR3 is 15 residues. V was clipped by 4 bases and J by 6 bases, with 17 bases between them. In germline, CDR1 is MNHEY, CDR2 SVGAGI. The CDR3 region is CASSSDNNQGDTQYF. In DNA, the CDR3 is TGTGCCAGCAGTTCGGACAACAACCAGGGGGATACGCAGTATTTT.

The genes are TRBV7-6 and TRBJ2-2; 13 bases agree with TRBD2. CDR3 length: 19 residues. V shed 3 bases, J shed 0 bases, and the junction held 7 bases outside the gene matches. Germline V gene sequence: CDR1 SGHVS, CDR2 FNYEAQ. The CDR3 reads CASSLRTSGSVANTGELFF. CDR3 coding DNA: TGTGCCAGCAGCTTGCGGACTAGCGGGAGCGTAGCGAACACCGGGGAGCTGTTTTTT.

V usage is TRBV5-1 and J usage is TRBJ1-1; D perhaps matches TRBD1 (5 bases). V lost 0 bases to trimming and J lost 1 base, with 10 bases between them. This CDR3 has 15 residues. From germline, CDR1 is SGHRS and CDR2 YFSETQ. CDR3 sequence reads: CASSLVGDPNTEAFF. For the CDR3, the DNA is TGCGCCAGCAGCTTGGTAGGGGATCCGAACACTGAAGCTTTCTTT. Full variable domain (remainder filled in from reference TRBV5-1 and TRBJ1-1): KAGVTQTPRYLIKTRGQQVTLSCSPISGHRSVSWYQQTPGQGLQFLFEYFSETQRNKGNFPGRFSGRQFSNSRSEMNVSTLELGDSALYLCASSLVGDPNTEAFFGQGTRLTVV.

This clone was seen a single time. The rearrangement links TRBV27 to TRBJ1-1; D is unresolved. The CDR3 loop spans 14 amino acids. Germline-derived CDR1 and CDR2 are MNHEY and SMNVEV (reference sequence). V dropped 2 bases and J dropped 2 bases, with 9 bases sitting between them. The CDR3 region is CASSLRGSNTEAFF. The CDR3 DNA is TGTGCCAGCAGTTTACGGGGATCTAACACTGAAGCTTTCTTT.

V usage is TRBV18 and J usage is TRBJ2-3; 7 bases fit TRBD2. Germline V lookup: CDR1 KGHSH, CDR2 LQKENI. The CDR3 is 16 residues long. J lost 2 bases, V lost 1 base, and 6 bases had no gene match. The CDR3 loop reads CASSPRLAVSTDTQYF. The CDR3, as DNA: TGTGCCAGCTCACCACGGCTAGCGGTATCCACAGATACGCAGTATTTT.

The J gene is TRBJ2-2, the V gene TRBV10-3, with 7 bases matching TRBD2. V shed 6 bases and J 5 bases; nucleotides not matched to a gene: 6. The CDR3 has 14 residues. Per the germline V gene, CDR1 is ENHRY and CDR2 is SYGVKD. In nucleotides, the CDR3 is TGTGCCATCAGACGGGAGGCCATGACCGGGGAGCTGTTTTTT. This sequence encodes CAIRREAMTGELFF.